The 22 T cell receptor beta chains below come from one sample, sequenced in a study of T-cell reconstitution after alpha-beta-depleted transplantation in children. Preparation of the TCRbeta library used unique molecular identifiers. MiXCR, applied by TCRdb to the PCR reads, yields one record per CDR3 protein. The sample comprises 250,000 to 400,000 distinct CDR3 sequences, approximately 23% of which are singletons, and approximately 10% rests with the top ten. The source material was PBMCs, mostly from graft donor cells, sampled 180 days after TCRalphabeta/CD19-depleted stem cell transplant. All receptors come from a male patient under 18 who had a stem cell transplant for acute lymphoblastic leukemia, so the T cells may come from the graft donor.

A few counts support this clonotype. The V call is TRBV7-2, the J call TRBJ2-7; 7 positions agree with TRBD2. The CDR3 is 15 amino acids. CDR1 is SGHTA, CDR2 FQGNSA, per germline. Trimming cost V 2 bases and J 0 bases; bases outside gene matches: 4. The DNA for the CDR3 is TGTGCCAGCAGCTTAATCCCTAGCGGCTCCTACGAGCAGTACTTC. Residues: CASSLIPSGSYEQYF.

CDR3 in DNA: TGCAGCACATGGACAGGCCGCACAGATACGCAGTATTTT. This sequence encodes CSTWTGRTDTQYF. The chain is built from TRBV29-1 and TRBJ2-3; 7 bases are shared with TRBD1. This CDR3 comprises 13 residues. Germline CDR1 SQVTM, CDR2 ANQGSEA. Trimming cost V 8 bases and J 1 base; bases outside gene matches: 6.

The chain combines TRBV29-1 with TRBJ2-7; 8 bases map to TRBD2. V lost 7 bases and J lost 5; bases outside the gene matches: 7. The CDR3 extends over 12 amino acids. Per germline, CDR1 SQVTM and CDR2 ANQGSEA. This CDR3 reads CSAREGHHEQYF. The DNA of the CDR3 is TGCAGCGCCCGGGAGGGCCACCACGAGCAGTACTTC.

This clonotype appeared a few times. The V and J genes are TRBV20-1 and TRBJ2-7; D not certain. The ends were cut back, 6 bases at V and 5 bases at J, with 17 bases in the middle. CDR3 length equals 13 residues. Germline V gene sequence: CDR1 DFQATT, CDR2 SNEGSKA (reference sequence). CDR3 loop: CSASYSVMHEQYF. The CDR3 DNA reads as TGCAGTGCCTCGTATTCGGTCATGCACGAGCAGTACTTC.

This clonotype was counted between two and nine times. The J gene is TRBJ2-7, the V gene TRBV27; D possibly corresponds to TRBD1 (6 bases). V lost 6 bases to trimming and J lost 5 bases, with 14 bases between them. The CDR3 runs to 13 residues. Germline V gene sequence: CDR1 MNHEY, CDR2 SMNVEV (reference sequence). The CDR3 DNA reads TGTGCCAGCAGCCTTACAGGGTCCCACGAGCAGTACTTC. Protein product: CASSLTGSHEQYF.

The V and J genes are TRBV2 and TRBJ2-1; 7 bases are shared with TRBD1. V lost 7 bases, J lost 3 bases, and 6 bases stayed unmatched. The CDR3 is 14 amino acids. Germline V CDR1 and CDR2: SNHLY, FYNNEI. Here the CDR3 DNA reads TGTGCCAGCAACAGGGGACCTTTCTACAATGAGCAGTTCTTC. It is translated as CASNRGPFYNEQFF. Full variable domain (remainder filled in from reference TRBV2 and TRBJ2-1): EPEVTQTPSHQVTQMGQEVILRCVPISNHLYFYWYRQILGQKVEFLVSFYNNEISEKSEIFDDQFSVERPDGSNFTLKIRSTKLEDSAMYFCASNRGPFYNEQFFGPGTRLTVL.

J is TRBJ2-3 and V is TRBV20-1, with D perhaps matching TRBD1 or TRBD2 (5 bases each). V was cut by 6 bases and J by 1 base, with 17 bases left in between. CDR1 is DFQATT, CDR2 SNEGSKA, per germline (reference sequence). CDR3 length: 15 residues. CDR3 nucleotides: TGCAGTGCAAGGGACCGGAGCCGGGGCACAGATACGCAGTATTTT. It translates to CSARDRSRGTDTQYF.

V gene TRBV7-8 combines with J gene TRBJ2-3, with TRBD2 identical over 11 bases. V lost 4 bases to trimming and J lost 6 bases; unmatched junction nucleotides: 6. Germline V gene data show CDR1 as SGHVS and CDR2 as FQNEAQ. There are 15 residues in the CDR3. The CDR3, as DNA: TGTGCCAGCAGCTCCCTAGCGGGAGGACGGGATACGCAGTATTTT. This gives the protein CASSSLAGGRDTQYF.

This chain uses TRBV12-3 or TRBV12-4 with TRBJ2-2, with D hard to call. This CDR3 region has 14 residues. V was clipped by 3 bases and J by 3 bases, with 8 bases between them. The CDR3 reads CASSFVVDTGELFF. The CDR3 DNA is TGTGCCAGCAGTTTTGTCGTAGACACCGGGGAGCTGTTTTTT.

The rearrangement links TRBV7-3 to TRBJ1-1; maybe TRBD1 (6 bases). V lost 2 bases and J lost 6, with 10 bases in between. The CDR3 contains 13 residues. The germline CDR1 and CDR2 sequences are SGHTA and FQGTGA. In nucleotides, the CDR3 is TGTGCCAGCAGCTTAGGCAGGGGCGCTGAAGCTTTCTTT. Its translation is CASSLGRGAEAFF. Supplemented by reference TRBV7-3 and TRBJ1-1, the full variable domain reads GAGVSQTPSNKVTEKGKYVELRCDPISGHTALYWYRQSLGQGPEFLIYFQGTGAADDSGLPNDRFFAVRPEGSVSTLKIQRTERGDSAVYLCASSLGRGAEAFFGQGTRLTVV.

V usage is TRBV7-9 and J usage is TRBJ2-1, with unresolved D. The germline gives CDR1 SEHNR, CDR2 FQNEAQ (reference sequence). The CDR3 runs 14 residues. The V end lost 7 bases, the J end lost 0 bases, and 10 bases lay between the germline ends. CDR3 loop: CASTTASSYNEQFF. The DNA of the CDR3 is TGTGCCAGCACGACTGCCAGCTCCTACAATGAGCAGTTCTTC.

This chain connects TRBV5-1 to TRBJ2-7; a weak D match, TRBD2 (6 bases). This CDR3 has 15 residues. Germline CDR1 SGHRS, CDR2 YFSETQ. Trimming pared 4 bases from V and 6 bases from J, leaving 20 bases between. CDR3 sequence reads: CASSPPTRPVPEQYF. The CDR3 nucleotides are TGCGCCAGCAGCCCTCCGACTAGACCCGTCCCCGAGCAGTACTTC.

The rearrangement joins TRBV27 to TRBJ2-5; D gene uncertain. The CDR3 has 12 amino acids. The V end was cut by 8 bases, the J end by 3 bases, with 10 bases between. CDR1 and CDR2 (germline): MNHEY, SMNVEV (reference sequence). CDR3: CASGHTEETQYF. The CDR3 DNA sequence: TGTGCCAGCGGGCACACCGAAGAGACCCAGTACTTC.

This clonotype was seen more than once but under ten times. This chain joins TRBV4-2 and TRBJ1-2, with TRBD1 identical over 8 bases. The CDR3 loop spans 15 amino acids. Germline values: CDR1 LGHNA, CDR2 YNFKEQ. The V and J ends lost 0 bases and 8 bases, in that order; junction bases with no gene match: 8. The CDR3 sequence: CASSQDRGQVWGYTF. CDR3 DNA sequence: TGTGCCAGCAGCCAAGATAGGGGACAGGTCTGGGGCTACACCTTC.

The rearrangement uses TRBV24-1 and TRBJ1-2; no definite D call. Germline V gene data show CDR1 as KGHDR and CDR2 as SFDVKD. The CDR3 covers 15 residues. V lost 3 bases and J 2 bases, leaving 12 bases between the germline ends. The CDR3 sequence is CATSDPPGGNYGYTF. Here the CDR3 DNA reads TGTGCCACCAGTGATCCCCCTGGAGGGAACTATGGCTACACCTTC.

V is TRBV12-3 or TRBV12-4 and J is TRBJ1-5, with D uncertain. Trimming took 7 bases from V and 0 from J, leaving 4 bases between them. This CDR3 has 12 residues. The chain's CDR3 is CASTYSNQPQHF. For the CDR3, the DNA is TGTGCCAGCACGTATAGCAATCAGCCCCAGCATTTT.

The V gene is TRBV20-1, the J gene TRBJ2-7; either TRBD1 or TRBD2 may fit D (8 bases each). V gave up 5 bases and J gave up 2 bases, with 25 bases separating them. The germline V gene has CDR1 DFQATT and CDR2 SNEGSKA (reference sequence). The length of the CDR3 is 17 residues. The CDR3 region is CSARTGIGLAKAYEQYF. The CDR3 nucleotides read TGCAGTGCTCGGACAGGGATTGGACTAGCCAAGGCCTACGAGCAGTACTTC.

Remarks on this clonotype: This sequence may be a read error, since a much larger clone differs from it by one base. The chain links TRBV5-1 to TRBJ2-5, with 9 bases lining up with TRBD2. After removal of 5 bases from V and 6 bases from J, the junction contained 8 bases not matched to a gene. The CDR3 runs to 14 residues. Germline V gene lookup returns CDR1 SGHRS and CDR2 YFSETQ. CDR3 protein: CASRLAGERQTQYF. The CDR3 coding sequence is TGCGCCAGCAGATTAGCGGGAGAAAGGCAGACCCAGTACTTC.

The rearrangement joins TRBV7-8 to TRBJ2-5; D is unclear. V lost 5 bases and J 1 base, leaving 8 bases between the germline ends. The V gene's germline CDR1 is SGHVS and CDR2 FQNEAQ. This CDR3 comprises 13 residues. The CDR3 is CASSMTFQETQYF. As DNA, the CDR3 is TGTGCCAGCAGCATGACTTTCCAAGAGACCCAGTACTTC.

The chain joins TRBV29-1 to TRBJ2-2; 7 positions agree with TRBD1. The CDR3 sequence is 12 residues long. Trimming removed 4 bases from V and 5 bases from J; junction bases left unmatched: 1. Germline V CDR1 and CDR2: SQVTM, ANQGSEA. The CDR3 DNA is TGCAGCGTTGCGGACAGGACCGGGGAGCTGTTTTTT. This encodes CSVADRTGELFF.

CDR3 loop: CASSYVGGETQYF. The CDR3 DNA reads TGTGCCAGCAGTTACGTGGGGGGGGAGACCCAGTACTTC. This chain links TRBV6-5 with TRBJ2-5, with TRBD2 matching 7 bases. The CDR3 loop spans 13 amino acids. CDR1 and CDR2 from the germline V gene are MNHEY and SVGAGI. Losses at the gene ends were 2 bases for V and 5 bases for J; bases not matched to a gene: 2.

Remarks on this clonotype: At one boundary the junction diverges from the germline segment, which might be a read error. As DNA, the CDR3 is TGCTGTGCTAGAGGGTCCCCTCTAAGCGGGACGGGCACCACAGATACGCAGTATTTT. It encodes CCARGSPLSGTGTTDTQYF. This chain joins TRBV20-1 and TRBJ2-3, with 7 bases identical to TRBD2. The germline V gene encodes CDR1 DFQATT and CDR2 SNEGSKA (reference sequence). There are 19 residues in the CDR3.